The clone carrying this TCR beta chain has a handful of counts. Its matching antigen is unknown. The data were obtained in a study of Graves' ophthalmopathy and Graves' hyperthyroidism. Overall study findings and caveats: In blood, most expanded thyroid clonotypes above 0.001 frequency were also detected.

Patients were left out if they had other autoimmune diseases, uncontrolled infections, pregnancy or lactation. Each diagnosis was determined on the basis of clinical symptoms, serum thyroxine, TRAb, thyroid ultrasound and orbital computed tomography. The PBMCs used were ones drawn from 9.5 to 10 ml of fresh peripheral blood. The germline CDR1 and CDR2 sequences are MDHEN and SYDVKM. This CDR3 comprises 12 residues. The germline V and J ends were trimmed by 4 bases and 3 bases, with 7 bases remaining between them. RNA transcripts served as template for amplifying TCR beta CDR3 sequences. The workflow started with a first-round RT-PCR run with HTBI primers and then moved on to a second-round multiplex PCR. TCRdb itself ran the multiplex PCR reads through MiXCR, one entry per CDR3 protein. The table shows 620,000 or so distinct CDR3 sequences, with about 20% occurring only once.

The rearrangement uses TRBV28 and TRBJ2-7; D is unresolved. Material for sequencing was peripheral blood. This clonotype was sampled from a woman under 30 with stable Graves' hyperthyroidism. Some clones in this sample may be carry-over from other donors' samples. DNA of the CDR3: TGTGCCAGCAGTTCCACTCTCTACGAGCAGTACTTC. Residues: CASSSTLYEQYF.